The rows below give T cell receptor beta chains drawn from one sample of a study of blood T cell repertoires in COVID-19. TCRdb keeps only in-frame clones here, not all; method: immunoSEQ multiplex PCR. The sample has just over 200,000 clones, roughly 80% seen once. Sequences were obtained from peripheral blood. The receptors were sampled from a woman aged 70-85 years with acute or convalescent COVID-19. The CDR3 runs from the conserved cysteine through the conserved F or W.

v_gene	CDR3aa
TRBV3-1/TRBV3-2	CASSQVQRGGNEQFF
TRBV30	CAWSVQGARETQYF
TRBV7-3	CASSFGGNTGELFF
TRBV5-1	CASSLMMVAAGYGTYEQYF
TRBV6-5	CASSYSTTAPWNEQFF
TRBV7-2	CASSVSGRNTGELFF
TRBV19	CASSIQGDTGELFF
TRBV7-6	CASSYGTGNNEQFF
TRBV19	CASRSSARQIGSPLHF
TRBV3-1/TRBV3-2	CASSHITGAQPALHF
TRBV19	CASSGGQAIDTEAFF
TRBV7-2	CASSLGLVEFF
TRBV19	CASSTGQSGNYGYTF
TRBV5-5	CASSLLQEHEKLFF
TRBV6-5	CASSYGWRGGDTEAFF
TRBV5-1	CASSRASGEGHGYTF
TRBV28	CASSLTGGKDQPQHF
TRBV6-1	CASSFLQANEKLFF
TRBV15	CATSRENRRGLAKNIQYF
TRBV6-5	CASSSGWASSYEQYF
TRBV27	CASSRQINYEQYF
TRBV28	CASRRSLETQYF
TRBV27	CASSSPIRDSLHTYEQYF
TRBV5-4	CASSPGGWNYGYTF
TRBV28	CASDRGDYGYTF
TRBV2	CASRTGTSGRIAF
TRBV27	CASSTGGYGYTF
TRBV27	CASSEDYTTNEKLFF
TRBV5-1	CASSLFSGGNEQFF
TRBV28	CASSSMGQENTEAFF
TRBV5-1	CASSLAGHANVDEQYF
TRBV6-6	CASSISGLTNEQFF
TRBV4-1	CASSQDLGYEQYF
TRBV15	CATSRLAGGALIVQYF
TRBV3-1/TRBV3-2	CASSQAGGPWGYTF
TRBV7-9	CASSGLTSDYNEQFF
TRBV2	CASITTGGAGEKLFF
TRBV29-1	CSASDRAKNIQYF
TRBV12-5	CASGFSGNDGYTF
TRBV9	CASSPFDSIDSVNYGYTF
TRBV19	CASGDKSNSPLHF
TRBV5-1	CASSPQQDRYEQYF
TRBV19	CASSGDFGNQPQHF
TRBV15	CATSRGRAPDTQYF
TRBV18	CASSGGEDNEQFF
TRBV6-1	CASSEASAGRYNEQFF
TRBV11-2	CASSLAGPGEEYF
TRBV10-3	CAISAGVDTQYF
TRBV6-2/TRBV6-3	CASSFTGGGLGTEAFF
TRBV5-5	CASSPGTTNEKLFF
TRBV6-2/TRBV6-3	CASSYSGGKGNQPQHF
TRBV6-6	CASQGDSSGANVLTF
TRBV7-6	CASSHPDRGDTQYF
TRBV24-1	CATSTDRVSGYTF
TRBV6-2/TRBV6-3	CASSHGLAKNTGELFF